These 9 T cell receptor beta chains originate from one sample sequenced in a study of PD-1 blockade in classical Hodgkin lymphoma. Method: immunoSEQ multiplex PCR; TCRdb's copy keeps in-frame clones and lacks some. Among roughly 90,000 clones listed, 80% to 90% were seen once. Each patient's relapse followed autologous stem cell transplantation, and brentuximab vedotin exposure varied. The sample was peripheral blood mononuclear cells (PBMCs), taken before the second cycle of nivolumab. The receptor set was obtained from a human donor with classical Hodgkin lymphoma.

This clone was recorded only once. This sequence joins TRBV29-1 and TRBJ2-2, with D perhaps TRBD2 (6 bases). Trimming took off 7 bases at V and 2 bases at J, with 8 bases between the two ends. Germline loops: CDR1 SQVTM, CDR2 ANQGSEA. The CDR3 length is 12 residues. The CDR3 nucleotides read TGCAGCGGCGGGGAAAACACCGGGGAGCTGTTTTTT. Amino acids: CSGGENTGELFF.

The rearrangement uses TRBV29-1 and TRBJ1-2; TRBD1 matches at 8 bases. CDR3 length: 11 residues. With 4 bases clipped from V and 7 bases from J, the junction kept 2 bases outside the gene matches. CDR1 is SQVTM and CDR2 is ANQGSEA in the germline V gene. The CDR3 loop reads CSVGQGLGYTF. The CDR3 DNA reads TGCAGCGTTGGACAGGGGCTTGGCTACACCTTC.

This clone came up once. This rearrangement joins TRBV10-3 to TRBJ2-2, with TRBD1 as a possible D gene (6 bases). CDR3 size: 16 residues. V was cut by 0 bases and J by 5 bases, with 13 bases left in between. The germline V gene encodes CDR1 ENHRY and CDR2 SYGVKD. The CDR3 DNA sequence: TGTGCCATCAGTGAGTCCCAGGGGCTCTGGACCGGGGAGCTGTTTTTT. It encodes CAISESQGLWTGELFF.

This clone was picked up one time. CDR3 protein: CASSQGEGYQPQHF. The DNA for the CDR3 is TGCGCCAGCAGCCAAGGCGAGGGTTATCAGCCCCAGCATTTT. The V gene is TRBV4-1, the J gene TRBJ1-5; D gene ambiguous. Trimming left V 1 base short and J 5 bases short, with 9 bases between. Germline V gives CDR1 MGHRA, CDR2 YSYEKL. CDR3 length: 14 residues.

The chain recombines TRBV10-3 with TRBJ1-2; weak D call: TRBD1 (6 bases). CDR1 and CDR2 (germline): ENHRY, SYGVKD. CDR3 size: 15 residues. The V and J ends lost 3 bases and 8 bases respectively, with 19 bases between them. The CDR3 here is CAISDPPGQRGGYTF. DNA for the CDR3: TGTGCCATCAGTGATCCCCCCGGACAGAGGGGAGGCTACACCTTC.

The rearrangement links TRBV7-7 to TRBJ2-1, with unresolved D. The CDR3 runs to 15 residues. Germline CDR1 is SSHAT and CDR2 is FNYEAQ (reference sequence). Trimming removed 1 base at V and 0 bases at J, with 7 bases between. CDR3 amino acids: CASSLEESSYNEQFF. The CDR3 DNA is TGTGCCAGCAGCTTAGAAGAGAGCTCCTACAATGAGCAGTTCTTC.

The CDR3 loop reads CAWNPGQVNNQPQHF. The CDR3 nucleotides read TGTGCCTGGAACCCGGGACAGGTGAACAATCAGCCCCAGCATTTT. The chain combines TRBV30 with TRBJ1-5, with TRBD1 identical over 8 bases. The junction had 8 bases not matched to a gene; V was cut back by 4 bases and J by 3 bases. CDR1 is GTSNPN and CDR2 is SVGIG in the germline V gene (reference sequence). The CDR3 runs 15 residues.

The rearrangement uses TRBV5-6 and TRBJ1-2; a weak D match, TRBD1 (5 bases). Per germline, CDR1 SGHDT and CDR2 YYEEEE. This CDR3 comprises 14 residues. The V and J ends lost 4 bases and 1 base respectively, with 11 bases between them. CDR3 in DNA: TGTGCCAGCAGCCCGGTGGGGGTTAACTATGGCTACACCTTC. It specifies CASSPVGVNYGYTF. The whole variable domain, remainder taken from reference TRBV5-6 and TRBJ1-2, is DAGVTQSPTHLIKTRGQQVTLRCSPKSGHDTVSWYQQALGQGPQFIFQYYEEEERQRGNFPDRFSGHQFPNYSSELNVNALLLGDSALYLCASSPVGVNYGYTFGSGTRLTVV.

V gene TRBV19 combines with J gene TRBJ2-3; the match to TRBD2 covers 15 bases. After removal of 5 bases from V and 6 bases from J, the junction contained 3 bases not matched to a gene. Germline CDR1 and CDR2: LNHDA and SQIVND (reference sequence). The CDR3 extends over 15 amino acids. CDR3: CASSLGTSGRDTQYF. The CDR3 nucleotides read TGTGCCAGTAGTCTCGGGACTAGCGGGAGGGATACGCAGTATTTT.